This T cell receptor beta chain was recorded in a study of T cell responses to AZD1222 COVID-19 vaccine. The overall study: Whether given at about 4 or about 12 weeks, second doses were pooled.

Regarding the study as a whole: Scientists sampled the repertoires only once the peak T cell response had passed. Vaccine-associated CD4 TCRs spanned spike, dominant at 160-218 and 743-854. The donor group comprised mostly white British people and more females; the analysis possibly underestimated clonal diversity.

Germline V gene lookup returns CDR1 LGHNA and CDR2 YSLEER. CDR3 length equals 14 residues. With 0 bases removed from V and 0 bases from J, the gap between germline ends came to 6 bases. About this clone: Its cognate antigen is unknown.

The protocol was immunoSEQ multiplex PCR, while the TCRdb copy is restricted to in-frame clones and leaves out a portion. This table holds roughly 170,000 clones, 85% to 95% found once. This receptor was identified in an adult in good health. Sample: peripheral blood, taken on day 0 of AZD1222 vaccination. The chain couples TRBV4-3 to TRBJ2-7, with D perhaps matching TRBD2 (5 bases). The DNA of the CDR3 is TGCGCCAGCAGCCAAGACAGCGGCTCCTACGAGCAGTACTTC. Amino acids: CASSQDSGSYEQYF.